This TCR beta chain was recovered during a study of graft-versus-host responses after intestinal transplantation. Study-level information: Each of the recipients got a multivisceral, liver-intestinal, or isolated intestinal transplant. Findings and limits, study-wide: Detection of GvH clones occurred in recipient marrow, and some had their first appearance in ileum or blood.

After transplant, marrow was aspirated from the posterior iliac crest or elsewhere. Produced via immunoSEQ multiplex PCR; TCRdb's table is partial and in-frame only. The table records 14,000 or so clones, more than 70% of them present only once. This CDR3 comprises 12 residues. Germline loops: CDR1 MDHEN, CDR2 SYDVKM. The V gene lost 1 base and the J gene lost 0 bases, with 1 base spanning the gap. Concerning this clone itself: Its specificity is unknown. Other DNA sequences of this sample code for an identical CDR3.

This sequence originates from a human patient who received an intestinal transplant, so some T cells may come from the graft donor. The input for sequencing was bone marrow, taken roughly 120 days after intestinal transplantation. The rearrangement uses TRBV28 and TRBJ2-7; D gene ambiguous. This CDR3 is CASSLSSYEQYF. The CDR3 bases are TGTGCCAGCAGTTTATCCTCCTACGAGCAGTACTTC. Together with reference TRBV28 and TRBJ2-7, the CDR3 gives the full variable domain: DVKVTQSSRYLVKRTGEKVFLECVQDMDHENMFWYRQDPGLGLRLIYFSYDVKMKEKGDIPEGYSVSREKKERFSLILESASTNQTSMYLCASSLSSYEQYFGPGTRLTVT.